The present T cell receptor beta chain was sequenced within a study of blood T cell repertoires in COVID-19. Study background: Samples representing acute and convalescent COVID-19 were sourced from the United States, Italy and Spain. The cDNA or gDNA used as material had been derived from T cells, B-cell-depleted T cells, or PBMCs.

Assay: immunoSEQ multiplex PCR; the TCRdb copy retains only in-frame clones and omits some. The table lists roughly 250,000 clones, around 88% of them singletons. This TCR was sampled from a woman aged 40-49 years with acute COVID-19. The sample was PBMCs or T cells enriched from blood (not recorded which).

Here the CDR3 DNA reads TGTGCCAGCAGTTGGACTCCCGGCTACAATGAGCAGTTCTTC. Its protein product is CASSWTPGYNEQFF. This rearrangement joins TRBV27 to TRBJ2-1; D might be TRBD2 (5 bases). V lost 4 bases and J lost 3, with 10 bases in between. CDR1 and CDR2 (germline): MNHEY, SMNVEV (reference sequence). The CDR3 runs 14 residues.